This T cell receptor (beta chain) was sequenced during a study of T cells after yellow fever vaccination. Study context: Some fractions had low cell numbers, and these were prepared with SMART-Seq v4 Ultra Low Input. Study results and limitations: There was a small share of clonotypes that showed up in both the CD4 and CD8 compartments. Contamination of FACS-sorted repertoires by abundant clonotypes from the bulk population could occur.

Of note for this clonotype: Its cognate antigen is unknown.

TCRdb itself ran the 5' RACE reads through MiXCR, one entry per CDR3 protein. The sample contains 450,000 to 550,000 distinct CDR3 sequences, 21% of which appear only once. There are 11 residues in the CDR3. The germline V gene encodes CDR1 MDHEN and CDR2 SYDVKM. Trimming stripped 7 bases from V and 6 bases from J, with 7 bases between. This specimen consisted of PBMCs, obtained roughly 20 days after the first yellow fever vaccination. The chain has TRBV28 and TRBJ2-1, with D hard to call. This clonotype was sampled from a man aged 18 to 30 who received the YFV17D yellow fever vaccine. The DNA for the CDR3 is TGTGCCAGCATGGGCTTCAATGAGCAGTTCTTC. It is translated as CASMGFNEQFF.